This TCR beta chain was sequenced for a study of post-analysis software for immune sequencing data. Whole-study context: Patients with relapsing-remitting, secondary progressive and progressive-relapsing multiple sclerosis courses were all represented. Findings and limits, study-wide: When the samples were clustered directly with F measure, those that had been prepared in the same batch showed strong co-clustering. Patients had higher frequencies than controls of roughly five TRBV segments, including TRBV5-6, TRBV5-1 and TRBV20-1.

Trimming shortened V by 4 bases and J by 1 base, and 16 bases separated the two germline ends. This CDR3 has 16 amino acids. Germline CDR1 MNHEY, CDR2 SVGAGI. The library was made from cDNA and included unique molecular identifiers. Roughly 500,000 cDNA molecules were obtained per 1 to 10 million input T cells. TCRdb re-derived calls from the PCR reads in MiXCR, one entry per CDR3 protein. The repertoire holds over 300,000 distinct CDR3 sequences, with approximately 33% as singletons. Concerning this clonotype itself: What it binds is unknown.

V gene TRBV6-5 combines with J gene TRBJ1-1, with no clear D. The sequencing sample was made of blood. This TCR derives from a girl aged 10 to 17 with multiple sclerosis. This CDR3 reads CASSSFGVLRNTEAFF. CDR3 nucleotide sequence: TGTGCCAGCAGTTCATTCGGGGTGCTACGGAACACTGAAGCTTTCTTT.